Shown below are 20 T cell receptor beta chains from a single sample sequenced in a study of cytomegalovirus exposure and HLA in healthy donors. Repertoires were generated with immunoSEQ multiplex PCR, while TCRdb's copy carries only in-frame clones and drops some. The sample lists 110,000 to 150,000 clones; approximately 94% were seen once. Material: PBMCs. The receptor source for this set is a man between 18 and 35 years old in good health and CMV-seropositive.

The chain couples TRBV5-8 to TRBJ1-6; TRBD1 matches at 7 bases. The trim removed 4 bases at V and 7 bases at J, leaving 11 bases unmatched. Germline loops: CDR1 SGHTS, CDR2 YDEGEE. The CDR3 runs to 16 residues. The chain's CDR3 is CASSLGLGQDNSPLHF. CDR3 DNA sequence: TGTGCCAGCAGCCTGGGGCTCGGACAGGACAATTCACCCCTCCACTTT. Drawing the rest from reference TRBV5-8 and TRBJ1-6, the complete variable domain is EAGVTQSPTHLIKTRGQQATLRCSPISGHTSVYWYQQALGLGLQFLLWYDEGEERNRGNFPPRFSGRQFPNYSSELNVNALELEDSALYLCASSLGLGQDNSPLHFGNGTRLTVT.

The chain recombines TRBV9 with TRBJ1-2, with 9 bases matching TRBD1. Germline V CDR1 and CDR2: SGDLS, YYNGEE. The CDR3 runs to 16 residues. Trimming cost V 3 bases and J 4 bases; bases outside gene matches: 10. The CDR3 sequence is CASSGTGDRLRYGYTF. CDR3 DNA sequence: TGTGCCAGCAGCGGGACAGGGGACAGGTTACGCTATGGCTACACCTTC. Drawing the rest from reference TRBV9 and TRBJ1-2, the complete variable domain is DSGVTQTPKHLITATGQRVTLRCSPRSGDLSVYWYQQSLDQGLQFLIQYYNGEERAKGNILERFSAQQFPDLHSELNLSSLELGDSALYFCASSGTGDRLRYGYTFGSGTRLTVV.

The chain recombines TRBV6-5 with TRBJ2-3, with D perhaps TRBD2 (6 bases). This CDR3 is built from 14 residues. Germline V gene data show CDR1 as MNHEY and CDR2 as SVGAGI. Trimming took 6 bases from V and 6 from J, leaving 16 bases between them. CDR3 sequence reads: CASRPTGAADTQYF. The DNA of the CDR3 is TGTGCCAGCAGGCCCACGGGAGCGGCGGATACGCAGTATTTT.

The rearrangement links TRBV2 to TRBJ1-5; possibly TRBD1 for D (5 bases). The germline CDR1 and CDR2 sequences are SNHLY and FYNNEI. Trimming left V 5 bases short and J 3 bases short, with 8 bases between. The CDR3 covers 13 residues. The CDR3 nucleotides read TGTGCCAGCAGTAGGGACTACAATCAGCCCCAGCATTTT. As protein: CASSRDYNQPQHF. Full variable domain (rest looked up from reference TRBV2 and TRBJ1-5): EPEVTQTPSHQVTQMGQEVILRCVPISNHLYFYWYRQILGQKVEFLVSFYNNEISEKSEIFDDQFSVERPDGSNFTLKIRSTKLEDSAMYFCASSRDYNQPQHFGDGTRLSIL.

V usage is TRBV28 and J usage is TRBJ2-7, with 14 bases fitting TRBD2. Germline values: CDR1 MDHEN, CDR2 SYDVKM. The CDR3 loop spans 17 amino acids. After removal of 5 bases from V and 7 bases from J, the junction contained 13 bases not matched to a gene. The CDR3 DNA follows: TGTGCCAGCAGTCAGGGACTAGCGGGAGTGGTGGGTGTAGAGCAGTACTTC. As protein: CASSQGLAGVVGVEQYF. Looking up the rest from reference TRBV28 and TRBJ2-7 gives the full variable domain: DVKVTQSSRYLVKRTGEKVFLECVQDMDHENMFWYRQDPGLGLRLIYFSYDVKMKEKGDIPEGYSVSREKKERFSLILESASTNQTSMYLCASSQGLAGVVGVEQYFGPGTRLTVT.

The chain uses TRBV19 and TRBJ2-3; D remains ambiguous. The ends were cut back, 3 bases at V and 5 bases at J, with 15 bases in the middle. Germline V gene lookup returns CDR1 LNHDA and CDR2 SQIVND (reference sequence). The CDR3 length is 15 residues. The CDR3 here is CASSISLWSLDTQYF. CDR3 DNA: TGTGCCAGTAGTATTAGTTTATGGTCCTTAGATACGCAGTATTTT.

The rearrangement uses TRBV27 and TRBJ1-2, with 9 bases lining up with TRBD1. The CDR3 extends over 17 amino acids. V was pared by 5 bases and J by 4 bases, with 14 bases of the junction left unmatched. CDR1 is MNHEY and CDR2 is SMNVEV in the germline V gene (reference sequence). CDR3 sequence: CASSKRDRVGSSYGYTF. The CDR3 bases are TGTGCCAGCAGTAAAAGGGACAGGGTCGGGTCCAGCTATGGCTACACCTTC.

The chain employs TRBV9 and TRBJ2-3; maybe TRBD2 (5 bases). The germline CDR1 and CDR2 sequences are SGDLS and YYNGEE. V gave up 3 bases and J gave up 0 bases, with 8 bases separating them. This CDR3 has 14 amino acids. Here the CDR3 reads CASSGTGSTDTQYF. The CDR3 DNA sequence: TGTGCCAGCAGCGGGACGGGAAGCACAGATACGCAGTATTTT.

This clone has only one observation. This chain uses TRBV5-8 with TRBJ2-3; 7 bases are shared with TRBD2. V lost 2 bases, J lost 2 bases, and 11 bases stayed unmatched. This CDR3 is built from 17 residues. Germline values: CDR1 SGHTS, CDR2 YDEGEE. This chain's CDR3 is CASSFGLGRRLTDTQYF. CDR3 bases: TGTGCCAGCAGCTTCGGACTAGGTCGGCGCCTCACAGATACGCAGTATTTT.

The chain has TRBV29-1 and TRBJ1-1; D remains unclear. In germline, CDR1 is SQVTM, CDR2 ANQGSEA. This CDR3 has 15 residues. Trimming took 3 bases from V and 5 from J, leaving 19 bases between them. The CDR3 region has the DNA TGCAGCGTTGAGTCGGAGGGAAGTGCCTGGACTGAAGCTTTCTTT. It translates to CSVESEGSAWTEAFF.

The V and J genes are TRBV28 and TRBJ2-7, with 11 nucleotides matching TRBD2. V was pared by 5 bases and J by 4 bases, with 7 bases of the junction left unmatched. Looked up from germline, CDR1 is MDHEN and CDR2 is SYDVKM. The CDR3 spans 15 residues. The CDR3 DNA follows: TGTGCCAGCAGTGACACTAGCGGGAGTTTTTACGAGCAGTACTTC. Translated: CASSDTSGSFYEQYF. The full variable domain, in which reference TRBV28 and TRBJ2-7 provide the parts outside the CDR3, is DVKVTQSSRYLVKRTGEKVFLECVQDMDHENMFWYRQDPGLGLRLIYFSYDVKMKEKGDIPEGYSVSREKKERFSLILESASTNQTSMYLCASSDTSGSFYEQYFGPGTRLTVT.

The count of this clone is one. The rearrangement links TRBV6-1 to TRBJ2-6; TRBD1 matches at 7 bases. This CDR3 has 15 residues. The J segment lost 5 bases and the V segment lost 3 bases, leaving 4 bases of the junction unmatched. CDR1 and CDR2 from the germline V gene are MNHNS and SASEGT. CDR3 nucleotide sequence: TGTGCCAGCAGTGACGCACAGGGGTGGGCCAACGTCCTGACTTTC. Residues: CASSDAQGWANVLTF.

This clone was detected once. This chain uses TRBV2 with TRBJ2-5, with a possible D match to TRBD1 (6 bases). V was pared by 6 bases and J by 5 bases, with 10 bases between. The CDR3 runs 12 residues. Per the germline V gene, CDR1 is SNHLY and CDR2 is FYNNEI. The CDR3 DNA reads TGTGCCAGCAGGGGACAAGCGGAGACCCAGTACTTC. It translates to CASRGQAETQYF.

This clone was seen only once. The chain employs TRBV30 and TRBJ2-3, with 10 bases aligning to TRBD2. In germline, CDR1 is GTSNPN, CDR2 SVGIG (reference sequence). The CDR3 runs to 15 residues. Trimming took 0 bases from V and 2 from J; bases not matched to a gene: 2. The chain's CDR3 is CAWSVTSGYTDTQYF. The CDR3 DNA reads TGTGCCTGGAGTGTGACTAGCGGGTACACAGATACGCAGTATTTT.

This chain uses TRBV14 with TRBJ2-1, with unresolved D. The germline CDR1 and CDR2 sequences are SGHDN and FVKESK. Trimming removed 4 bases at V and 4 bases at J, with 8 bases between. The CDR3 is 13 residues long. This CDR3 reads CASSRRSYNEQFF. The CDR3 DNA is TGTGCCAGCAGCCGCAGGTCGTACAATGAGCAGTTCTTC.

The gene calls are TRBV9 and TRBJ1-1; TRBD1 aligns across 8 bases. Germline CDR1 reads SGDLS; CDR2 reads YYNGEE. Unmatched junction bases numbered 11, after V lost 0 bases and J lost 1 base. The CDR3 is 18 amino acids. The DNA of the CDR3 is TGTGCCAGCAGCGTAGCTCGATGGAAGGACAGGGAGAACACTGAAGCTTTCTTT. This sequence encodes CASSVARWKDRENTEAFF.

The chain is built from TRBV13 and TRBJ2-7; D gene ambiguous. Germline-derived CDR1 and CDR2 are PRHDT and FYEKMQ (reference sequence). The CDR3 is made up of 13 amino acids. Between the trimmed V and J ends, which lost 2 bases and 5 bases, there was a span of 10 bases. The CDR3 spells CASSLSEVDEQYF. DNA of the CDR3: TGTGCCAGCAGCTTAAGTGAGGTAGACGAGCAGTACTTC.

This clone was found once. An end of the junction differs from the germline gene, which may be a read error. The V call is TRBV7-7, the J call TRBJ2-7; 7 bases are shared with TRBD2. The CDR3 extends over 15 amino acids. CDR1 is SSHAT and CDR2 is FNYEAQ in the germline V gene (reference sequence). Here the CDR3 DNA reads TGTGCTAGCAGCTTAGGTGCGGGAGCCCCCTACGAGCAGTACTTC. The encoded protein is CASSLGAGAPYEQYF.

The chain links TRBV7-8 to TRBJ2-1; the D gene is possibly TRBD2 (5 bases). The CDR3 has 15 residues. In germline, CDR1 is SGHVS, CDR2 FQNEAQ. Trimming shortened V by 2 bases and J by 7 bases, and 15 bases separated the two germline ends. The CDR3: CASSLYGPRGNEQFF. For the CDR3, the DNA is TGTGCCAGCAGCTTATATGGACCTCGAGGGAATGAGCAGTTCTTC.

The genes are TRBV2 and TRBJ1-3, with TRBD1 matching over 7 bases. The CDR3 sequence is 16 residues long. Germline values: CDR1 SNHLY, CDR2 FYNNEI. V was clipped by 5 bases and J by 1 base; unmatched bases: 8. CDR3 protein: CASSPFTGVSGNTIYF. Here the CDR3 DNA reads TGTGCCAGCAGTCCATTTACAGGGGTATCTGGAAACACCATATATTTT.